The rows below give T cell receptor beta chains drawn from one sample of a study of CD4 T cells in relation to SARS-CoV-2 and coronaviruses. Only in-frame clones appear in the TCRdb table, and some are missing; sequencing was by immunoSEQ multiplex PCR. This sample has tens of thousands of clones, with just over 90% found just once. Sequenced material: naive CD4+ T cells from PBMCs. These receptors all stem from a human donor in good health. The conserved cysteine and the conserved F or W are not part of the CDR3 here. Each record gives: clone size, V gene, CDR3 protein. The listing skips clone size in some rows; elsewhere it reads once, few, many or a size class.

abundance: -; v_gene: TRBV18; CDR3aa: ASSPRPAQETQY
abundance: -; v_gene: TRBV6-1; CDR3aa: ASSESRAGGTEAF
abundance: -; v_gene: TRBV27; CDR3aa: ASSTIWDSYEQY
abundance: -; v_gene: TRBV4-1; CDR3aa: ASSQDLGGRNQPQH
abundance: -; v_gene: TRBV5-4; CDR3aa: ASSLGRVTEAF
abundance: -; v_gene: TRBV5-1; CDR3aa: ASSYRTGVDTQY
abundance: -; v_gene: TRBV15; CDR3aa: ATSRDGGFGSFTKNIQY
abundance: once; v_gene: TRBV3-1/TRBV3-2; CDR3aa: ASSQQGYNYGYT
abundance: few; v_gene: TRBV7-9; CDR3aa: ASSLDYSDEQY
abundance: -; v_gene: TRBV20-1; CDR3aa: SVRAETQY
abundance: -; v_gene: TRBV6-5; CDR3aa: ATSRQGQSGELF
abundance: -; v_gene: TRBV5-1; CDR3aa: ASSLGYQETQY
abundance: -; v_gene: TRBV15; CDR3aa: ATSRESSTVSNQPQH